Listed below are T cell receptor beta chains from one sample, sequenced in a study of T cell responses to AZD1222 COVID-19 vaccine. The protocol was immunoSEQ multiplex PCR, while the TCRdb copy is restricted to in-frame clones and leaves out a portion. The sample has 100,000 to 150,000 clones, about 87% seen once; the top ten hold less than 11%. Source: peripheral blood, taken on day 0 of AZD1222 vaccination. These receptors were collected from an adult in good health. CDR3s leave out the opening cysteine and the closing phenylalanine or tryptophan. The size of a clone is reported for some rows only, either as once, few or many, or as a class for expanded clones.

>-|TRBV18|12|TRBJ1-4
ASSPGATNEKLF
>-|TRBV29-1|10|TRBJ2-7
SVAGDYYEQY
>-|TRBV27|11|TRBJ2-7
ATRGVSSYEQY
>few|TRBV30|12|TRBJ1-6
AWSVASQGTPLH
>-|TRBV2|10|TRBJ2-7
ASDGSSYEQY
>-|TRBV3-1/TRBV3-2|14|TRBJ1-6
ASSQGTANSNSPLH
>-|TRBV15|14|TRBJ1-2
ATSRAGTGLGYGYT
>-|TRBV7-9|11|TRBJ1-2
ASSLATAYGYT
>-|TRBV4-1|10|TRBJ2-1
ASSPALGEQF
>-|TRBV19|7|TRBJ2-7
ASILRWY
>-|TRBV3-1/TRBV3-2|13|TRBJ2-1
ASSPTGNSYNEQF
>-|TRBV5-4|11|TRBJ1-1
ASSFGDITEAF
>-|TRBV5-1|11|TRBJ2-7
ASSLADTYEQY
>-|TRBV2|13|TRBJ1-5
ASSEIGNSNQPQH
>-|TRBV5-1|14|TRBJ2-3
ASSLGGQGIGDTQY
>-|TRBV7-8|15|TRBJ2-2
ASSSVGLAFNTGELF
>-|TRBV6-5|12|TRBJ1-2
ASSTVAGNYGYT
>-|TRBV6-5|11|TRBJ1-2
ASRGLANYGYT
>-|TRBV19|13|TRBJ1-5
ASSASGGGNQPQH
>few|TRBV3-1/TRBV3-2|14|TRBJ1-4
ASSHQTRGTNEKLF
>-|TRBV3-1/TRBV3-2|13|TRBJ1-1
ASSQGTGVDTEAF
>-|TRBV4-1|12|TRBJ2-1
ASSHAQAYNEQF
>-|TRBV19|12|TRBJ2-7
ASSIGQGTDEQY
>-|TRBV20-1|9|TRBJ2-7
SVQIPYEQY
>-|TRBV7-3|13|TRBJ2-7
ASSLLAGAPYEQY
>-|TRBV6-5|11|TRBJ2-1
ASRTRLGFGQF
>-|TRBV3-1/TRBV3-2|15|TRBJ1-1
ASSHSIIPHMNTEAF
>-|TRBV3-1/TRBV3-2|18|TRBJ2-4
ASSQDIQALIPLAKNIQY
>-|TRBV12-5|13|TRBJ2-7
ASGLVDRGDLEQY
>-|TRBV30|11|TRBJ1-6
AWRPGYNSPLH
>-|TRBV6-2/TRBV6-3|17|TRBJ2-3
ASSEGVLRSGRAWDTQY
>-|TRBV7-3|11|TRBJ2-1
AITQGPYNEQF
>-|TRBV5-1|15|TRBJ1-2
ASSLGPLGGTNYGYT
>-|TRBV9|10|TRBJ2-5
ASSRVGETQY
>-|TRBV29-1|12|TRBJ2-7
SVSTSGFSYEQY
>-|TRBV28|12|TRBJ1-3
ASSLPQGGNTIY
>-|TRBV6-1|13|TRBJ2-7
ASSEIRGGPYEQY
>-|TRBV6-2/TRBV6-3|13|TRBJ2-1
ASSTSGGPLNEQF
>-|TRBV18|14|TRBJ2-1
ASSPSWGGSYNEQF
>-|TRBV27|11|TRBJ1-5
ASSLSKFQPQH
>-|TRBV5-5|13|TRBJ1-5
ASSPWTGFNQPQH
>-|TRBV27|12|TRBJ2-2
ASKPGINTGELF
>-|TRBV2|14|TRBJ2-4
ASSERGGLAKNIQY
>-|TRBV7-3|14|TRBJ1-4
ASSHGRESTNEKLF
>-|TRBV10-3|17|TRBJ1-1
AISEPRGVGTVMNTEAF
>-|TRBV7-7|12|TRBJ2-7
ASSYNLGTYEQY
>-|TRBV27|14|TRBJ1-2
ASSLSPTGTGGGYT
>-|TRBV6-2/TRBV6-3|16|TRBJ2-2
ASSYQALAGDYTGELF
>-|TRBV9|14|TRBJ1-4
ASSVGGGQFPEKLF
>few|TRBV28|12|TRBJ2-7
ASSVGGRIYEQY
>once|TRBV5-1|13|TRBJ2-7
ASSGGASGNYEQY
>-|TRBV7-2|12|TRBJ1-4
ASSLGGLNEKLF
>-|TRBV24-1|12|TRBJ2-1
ATSDSPFGNEQF
>-|TRBV6-1|15|TRBJ2-3
ASSEAPGTASTDTQY
>few|TRBV29-1|10|TRBJ2-3
SVEDLANTQY
>-|TRBV6-5|9|TRBJ1-2
ASQSTYGYT
>once|TRBV27|13|TRBJ2-2
ASSLSGTNTGELF